The sequence of this T cell receptor beta chain was determined in a study of T-cell memory formation after mild COVID-19. The count of this clonotype is one. Its target is unknown. Germline values: CDR1 SGHDT, CDR2 YYEEEE. The CDR3 is made up of 18 amino acids. Trimming shortened V by 2 bases and J by 3 bases, and 23 bases separated the two germline ends. TCRdb re-called the 5' RACE reads with MiXCR, one entry per CDR3 protein. The data contain around 300,000 distinct CDR3 sequences, around 13% of them seen just once; the ten biggest clones take up around 21%. Study conclusions and caveats: From day 15 to 85, contracting clones were balanced between CD4 and CD8, whereas later expanders leaned toward CD4+. There were some responding clones in pre-infection memory, which suggested that cross-reactive memory had joined.

The sample comprised PBMCs or a T cell subset sorted from them (not recorded which). The receptor's source is a man aged 18 to 35 who had mild COVID-19 (a few samples of this study predate the infection). Cell type and time point are not known. The V call is TRBV5-6, the J call TRBJ1-2; maybe TRBD1 (6 bases). The CDR3 DNA is TGTGCCAGCAGCTTCTACACTCGGACAGATACCCCTTACTATGGCTACACCTTC. Amino acid sequence: CASSFYTRTDTPYYGYTF.